The clone carrying this T cell receptor beta chain was counted a single time. TCRdb keeps only in-frame clones here, not all; method: immunoSEQ multiplex PCR. This sample has over 150,000 clones, with approximately 95% found just once. This CDR3 contains 13 residues. V was pared by 1 base and J by 5 bases, with 0 bases of the junction left unmatched. The V gene's germline CDR1 is MNHEY and CDR2 SVGAGI. The sample belongs to a study of T cell responses to AZD1222 COVID-19 vaccine. Specimen: peripheral blood, collected 28 days after the second AZD1222 dose. The clonotype comes from an adult who received the AZD1222 COVID-19 vaccine. The rearrangement uses TRBV6-5 and TRBJ2-5; TRBD1 matches at 8 bases. CDR3 nucleotides: TGTGCCAGCAGTTACTACAGGGGGGAGACCCAGTACTTC. Residues: CASSYYRGETQYF.